This TCR beta chain is from a study of metastatic and nonmetastatic thyroid tumors. Study-level information: Malignant and benign thyroid patients had repertoires compared in peripheral blood and tumor or nodule tissue. Findings and caveats of the study: When malignant thyroid tumors were compared with benign nodules, TCR beta diversity was reportedly significantly higher in the malignant tumors. This held in both blood and tumor samples.

Thyroid surgery had not been preceded by any treatment in any patient. TCRdb re-called clones via MiXCR from the PCR reads. The table has 30,000 to 40,000 clones, about 15% seen once. Germline CDR1 is GTSNPN and CDR2 is SVGIG (reference sequence). Trimming removed 4 bases at V and 3 bases at J, with 19 bases between. The CDR3 sequence is 15 residues long. This clone was seen repeatedly, ten times or more. Its antigen is unidentified. The source is a male donor with papillary thyroid cancer or a benign thyroid nodule (not recorded which). Some clones in this sample may be carry-over from other donors' samples. What was sequenced was blood. This rearrangement joins TRBV30 to TRBJ2-7, with D maybe TRBD1 (6 bases). The CDR3: CAWNPGQIRYYEQYF. The CDR3 DNA reads TGTGCCTGGAACCCCGGACAGATAAGGTACTACGAGCAGTACTTC.